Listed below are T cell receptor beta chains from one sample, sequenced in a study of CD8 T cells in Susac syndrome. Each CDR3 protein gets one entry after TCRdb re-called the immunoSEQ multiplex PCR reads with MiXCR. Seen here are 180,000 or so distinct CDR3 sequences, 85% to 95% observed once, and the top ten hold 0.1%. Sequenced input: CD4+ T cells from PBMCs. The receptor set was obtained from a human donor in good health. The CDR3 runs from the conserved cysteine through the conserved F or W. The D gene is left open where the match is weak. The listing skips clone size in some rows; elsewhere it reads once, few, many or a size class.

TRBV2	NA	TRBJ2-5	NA	TGTGCCAGCGCGGAGGGGGATGGAGAGACCCAGTACTTC	CASAEGDGETQYF
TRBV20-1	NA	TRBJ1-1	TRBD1	TGCAGTGCTAGAGCTCCTCGACAGGGCTTATCCAGTTTGGCTTTCTTT	CSARAPRQGLSSLAFF
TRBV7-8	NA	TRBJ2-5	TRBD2	TGTGCCAGCAGCTTCGGGACTAGCGGGAGTGTAGGAGAGACCCAGTACTTC	CASSFGTSGSVGETQYF
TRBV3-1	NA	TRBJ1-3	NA	TGTGCCAGCAGCCAAGGGATGAGCCTCGGAAACACCATATATTTT	CASSQGMSLGNTIYF
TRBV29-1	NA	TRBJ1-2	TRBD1	TGCAGCGCTCAGAAGACAGGGGGGCAGCGTGGCTACACCTTC	CSAQKTGGQRGYTF
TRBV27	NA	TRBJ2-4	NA	TGTGCCAGCCATGACGGGACGGGCAAAAACATTCAGTACTTC	CASHDGTGKNIQYF
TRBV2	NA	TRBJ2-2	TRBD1	TGTGCCAGCAGTCTAGTACAGGGGGCGAACACCGGGGAGCTGTTTTTT	CASSLVQGANTGELFF
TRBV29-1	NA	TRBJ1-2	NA	TGCAGCGTTGATTGGGACTTCTATGGCTACACCTTC	CSVDWDFYGYTF
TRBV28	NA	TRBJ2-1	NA	TGTGCTGGAGCGTCCCACTCCTACAATGAGCAGTTCTTC	CAGASHSYNEQFF
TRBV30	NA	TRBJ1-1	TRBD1	TGTGCCTGGGTCCGACAGGGGGCACGGGCTTTCTTT	CAWVRQGARAFF
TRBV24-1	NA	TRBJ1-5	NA	TGTGCCACCAGTGACGCAGGGAAACATCAGCCCCAGCATTTT	CATSDAGKHQPQHF
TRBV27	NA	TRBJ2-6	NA	TGTGCCAGCAGCCCCACACAGTCTGGGGCCAACGTCCTGACTTTC	CASSPTQSGANVLTF
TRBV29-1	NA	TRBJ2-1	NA	TGCAGCGTTGAAGGAGCGAACCTTTACAATGAGCAGTTCTTC	CSVEGANLYNEQFF
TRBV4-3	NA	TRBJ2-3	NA	TGCGCCAGCAGCCAAGGATCGAGGTCTCGCACAGATACGCAGTATTTT	CASSQGSRSRTDTQYF
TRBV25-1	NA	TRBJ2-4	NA	TGTGCCAGCAGTGACGGAGCCAAAAACATTCAGTACTTC	CASSDGAKNIQYF
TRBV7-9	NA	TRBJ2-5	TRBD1	TGTGCCAGCAGCTCAACGTCCGGACAGGGGACCCAGTACTTC	CASSSTSGQGTQYF
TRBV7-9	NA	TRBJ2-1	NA	TGTGCCAGCAGCCCACTCGGGGTTCGTAATGAGCAGTTCTTC	CASSPLGVRNEQFF
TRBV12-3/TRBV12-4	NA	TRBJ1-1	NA	TGTGCCAGCAGAAGGGGTCCTGAGGTGGCTTTCTTT	CASRRGPEVAFF
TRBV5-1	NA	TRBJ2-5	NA	TGCGCCAGCCTGAGGGACGGTGAAGAGACCCAGTACTTC	CASLRDGEETQYF
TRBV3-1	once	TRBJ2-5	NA	TGTGCCAGCAGCCAAGCCGACAGCTACCAAGAGACCCAGTACTTC	CASSQADSYQETQYF